Listed here are 29 T cell receptor beta chains from one sample, sequenced in a study of blood T cell repertoires in COVID-19. The repertoire was sequenced with immunoSEQ multiplex PCR; TCRdb's copy has only in-frame clones and lacks some. Seen here are roughly 35,000 clones, 85% to 90% observed once, and the top ten hold over 10%. Sequencing used peripheral blood. These receptors were collected from a man between 65 and 85 years old with acute or convalescent COVID-19.

The gene calls are TRBV9 and TRBJ1-1; D is uncertain. CDR1 and CDR2 from the germline V gene are SGDLS and YYNGEE. The CDR3 is 13 residues long. V was clipped by 0 bases and J by 7 bases, with 10 bases between them. This CDR3 reads CASSVADGVEAFF. CDR3 DNA: TGTGCCAGCAGCGTAGCGGACGGGGTTGAAGCTTTCTTT. Filled out from reference TRBV9 and TRBJ1-1, the complete variable domain reads DSGVTQTPKHLITATGQRVTLRCSPRSGDLSVYWYQQSLDQGLQFLIQYYNGEERAKGNILERFSAQQFPDLHSELNLSSLELGDSALYFCASSVADGVEAFFGQGTRLTVV.

The table lists this clone with a count of one. The chain is built from TRBV19 and TRBJ2-3; possibly TRBD2 for D (5 bases). In germline, CDR1 is LNHDA, CDR2 SQIVND (reference sequence). There are 16 residues in the CDR3. Deletions cut 3 bases from V and 0 bases from J, with 13 bases between. The CDR3 reads CASSMGLAFSTDTQYF. DNA for the CDR3: TGTGCCAGTAGTATGGGATTAGCGTTTAGCACAGATACGCAGTATTTT.

The genes are TRBV4-2 and TRBJ2-5; D may be TRBD1 (6 bases). Looked up from germline, CDR1 is LGHNA and CDR2 is YNFKEQ. Trimming pared 7 bases from V and 5 bases from J, leaving 11 bases between. The CDR3 is made up of 12 amino acids. This chain's CDR3 is CASKGVGETQYF. DNA of the CDR3: TGTGCCAGCAAGGGGGTCGGGGAGACCCAGTACTTC.

This clone came up once. The V gene is TRBV27, the J gene TRBJ2-5, with D possibly being TRBD2 (5 bases). The CDR3 is made up of 12 amino acids. Trimming shortened V by 6 bases and J by 5 bases, and 10 bases separated the two germline ends. The germline CDR1 and CDR2 sequences are MNHEY and SMNVEV (reference sequence). CDR3 sequence reads: CASRGRGETQYF. CDR3 DNA sequence: TGTGCCAGCAGGGGGAGAGGGGAGACCCAGTACTTC.

The chain links TRBV15 to TRBJ1-2, with TRBD1 matching 9 bases. V lost 8 bases and J lost 4; bases outside the gene matches: 5. Per germline, CDR1 LNHNV and CDR2 YYDKDF (reference sequence). CDR3 length equals 13 residues. The CDR3 spells CATSQDRGYGYTF. The CDR3 DNA reads as TGTGCCACCTCACAGGACAGGGGCTATGGCTACACCTTC.

This chain connects TRBV4-3 to TRBJ1-4, with unresolved D. Germline-derived CDR1 and CDR2 are LGHNA and YSLEER. The CDR3 spans 15 residues. V was shortened by 1 base and J by 3 bases, with 9 bases between the two germline ends. The CDR3, as DNA: TGCGCCAGCAGCCAAGGGCTTCAGTCTAATGAAAAACTGTTTTTT. This encodes CASSQGLQSNEKLFF.

This rearrangement joins TRBV7-9 to TRBJ2-1; D not resolved. Germline CDR1 is SEHNR and CDR2 is FQNEAQ (reference sequence). The CDR3 spans 14 residues. Trimming shortened V by 5 bases and J by 1 base, and 9 bases separated the two germline ends. The CDR3 nucleotides read TGTGCCAGCAGCCGAACAGATTCCTACAATGAGCAGTTCTTC. Translated, it gives CASSRTDSYNEQFF.

The J gene is TRBJ1-4, the V gene TRBV2; D gene uncertain. Between the trimmed V and J ends, which lost 8 bases and 7 bases, there was a span of 23 bases. Germline CDR1 is SNHLY and CDR2 is FYNNEI. This CDR3 is built from 16 residues. The chain's CDR3 is CASSGPLIQEGEKLFF. For the CDR3, the DNA is TGTGCCAGCTCAGGTCCTCTTATCCAAGAAGGTGAAAAACTGTTTTTT.

This rearrangement joins TRBV5-5 to TRBJ1-3, with D tentatively TRBD1 (5 bases). The CDR3 is 17 amino acids. The germline V and J ends were trimmed by 3 bases and 0 bases, with 16 bases remaining between them. Germline CDR1 and CDR2: SGHKS and YYEKEE (reference sequence). The CDR3 here is CASSSTGGRVSGNTIYF. CDR3 coding DNA: TGTGCCAGCAGCTCGACGGGCGGCAGGGTCTCTGGAAACACCATATATTTT.

The chain carries TRBV13 and TRBJ1-2; 11 nucleotides line up with TRBD1. CDR3 length: 16 residues. V lost 4 bases to trimming and J lost 0 bases; unmatched junction nucleotides: 4. CDR1 is PRHDT and CDR2 is FYEKMQ in the germline V gene (reference sequence). DNA of the CDR3: TGTGCCAGCAGCTCTGCGGGACAGGGGGCTAACTATGGCTACACCTTC. Its protein product is CASSSAGQGANYGYTF.

This clone was counted a single time. This chain connects TRBV5-4 to TRBJ2-6; tentatively, D is TRBD2 (5 bases). Trimming took 3 bases from V and 3 from J, leaving 10 bases between them. The germline gives CDR1 SGHNT, CDR2 YYREEE (reference sequence). CDR3 length: 15 amino acids. This CDR3 is CASSSPGSGANVLTF. The CDR3 bases are TGTGCCAGCAGCTCCCCGGGAAGTGGGGCCAACGTCCTGACTTTC.

The V gene is TRBV18, the J gene TRBJ1-4; D might be TRBD1 (5 bases). From germline, CDR1 is KGHSH and CDR2 LQKENI. The V end lost 4 bases, the J end lost 6 bases, and 9 bases lay between the germline ends. The CDR3 covers 13 residues. The CDR3 sequence is CASSQGKDEKLFF. In DNA form, the CDR3 reads TGTGCCAGCTCACAGGGGAAGGATGAAAAACTGTTTTTT.

CDR3 loop: CASSEDRDPAGELFF. CDR3 DNA: TGTGCCAGCAGTGAAGACAGGGATCCAGCCGGGGAGCTGTTTTTT. The chain is built from TRBV6-1 and TRBJ2-2; possibly TRBD1 for D (6 bases). Germline V CDR1 and CDR2: MNHNS, SASEGT. The length of the CDR3 is 15 residues. V was shortened by 1 base and J by 6 bases, with 12 bases between the two germline ends.

This rearrangement joins TRBV7-2 to TRBJ2-5; 8 positions match TRBD1. With V trimmed by 5 bases and J by 5 bases, 7 bases remained unmatched. CDR3 length: 14 residues. The germline V gene encodes CDR1 SGHTA and CDR2 FQGNSA. CDR3 nucleotides: TGTGCCAGCAGCCGTCAGACAGGGGAGGAGACCCAGTACTTC. Translation gives CASSRQTGEETQYF.

The rearrangement links TRBV29-1 to TRBJ2-7, with 11 bases fitting TRBD1. Germline loops: CDR1 SQVTM, CDR2 ANQGSEA. With V trimmed by 1 base and J by 3 bases, 5 bases remained unmatched. The CDR3 is 15 residues long. Here the CDR3 reads CSVEARDRGDYEQYF. CDR3 DNA sequence: TGCAGCGTTGAAGCCCGGGACAGGGGGGACTACGAGCAGTACTTC.

The gene calls are TRBV7-3 and TRBJ2-5; a possible D gene is TRBD1 (6 bases). V lost 5 bases and J lost 4, with 14 bases in between. CDR3 size: 14 residues. Germline-derived CDR1 and CDR2 are SGHTA and FQGTGA. The CDR3 bases are TGTGCCAGCAGCCCTCAGGGGCCGGGAGAGACCCAGTACTTC. It translates to CASSPQGPGETQYF.

V usage is TRBV6-2 or TRBV6-3 and J usage is TRBJ2-1; TRBD2 agrees at 8 bases. The CDR3 is made up of 16 amino acids. V gave up 2 bases and J gave up 2 bases; unmatched junction bases: 5. CDR1 and CDR2 from the germline V gene are MNHEY and SVGEGT. As DNA, the CDR3 is TGTGCCAGCAGTTACCCCTCAGCGGGAGCCTACAATGAGCAGTTCTTC. Translation: CASSYPSAGAYNEQFF.

This chain uses TRBV19 with TRBJ2-3, with D possibly matching TRBD2 (7 bases). The length of the CDR3 is 14 residues. Germline V gives CDR1 LNHDA, CDR2 SQIVND (reference sequence). Trimming cost V 7 bases and J 4 bases, with 15 bases left between them. CDR3 DNA: TGTGCCAGTAATGTGGGGGGGCAGGCAGATACGCAGTATTTT. Translation gives CASNVGGQADTQYF.

As regards this clone: A junction boundary mismatches the germline segment, possibly from a read error. The chain combines TRBV4-2 with TRBJ2-3, with 11 bases that match TRBD2. CDR1 LGHNA and CDR2 YNFKEQ come from the germline V gene. This CDR3 region has 16 residues. The CDR3 reads CASSQATSGSTDTQYF. Written as DNA, the CDR3 is TGTGCCAGCAGCCAAGCAACTAGCGGGAGCACAGATACACAGTATTTT.

This clone was observed once. The chain links TRBV9 to TRBJ2-4, with TRBD1 matching 9 bases. The CDR3 contains 15 residues. J lost 8 bases, V lost 0 bases, and 6 bases had no gene match. CDR1 and CDR2 from the germline V gene are SGDLS and YYNGEE. CDR3 sequence (DNA): TGTGCCAGCAGCGTAGTGGGGACAGGGCAAGACATTCAGTACTTC. Amino acids: CASSVVGTGQDIQYF.

This clone has a single count. The CDR3 coding sequence is TGTGCCAGCAGCCCCCACTCAACAGGGGGGTTCAATCAGCCCCAGCATTTT. Translating gives CASSPHSTGGFNQPQHF. The chain employs TRBV7-8 and TRBJ1-5, with TRBD1 identical over 8 bases. V was pared by 5 bases and J by 3 bases, with 12 bases of the junction left unmatched. The CDR3 covers 17 residues. Germline assignment: CDR1 SGHVS and CDR2 FQNEAQ.

The sample holds one count of this clone. This chain uses TRBV15 with TRBJ2-5; TRBD2 might be the D (6 bases). Germline CDR1 is LNHNV and CDR2 is YYDKDF (reference sequence). The CDR3 runs to 14 residues. Deletions cut 5 bases from V and 2 bases from J, with 12 bases between. Written as DNA, the CDR3 is TGTGCCACCAGCCCTGGTGGAGGGCAAGAGACCCAGTACTTC. Its translation is CATSPGGGQETQYF.

The chain links TRBV19 to TRBJ2-7; TRBD1 matches at 7 bases. The junction had 8 bases not matched to a gene; V was cut back by 4 bases and J by 2 bases. CDR1 and CDR2 from the germline V gene are LNHDA and SQIVND (reference sequence). The CDR3 contains 15 residues. The CDR3 loop reads CASSNRDRVPYEQYF. CDR3 DNA sequence: TGTGCCAGTAGTAACCGGGACAGAGTCCCCTACGAGCAGTACTTC.

This clone is a singleton in its sample. The chain combines TRBV3-1 (or the pseudogene TRBV3-2) with TRBJ1-5; 7 positions agree with TRBD1. The CDR3 has 15 residues. J was trimmed by 6 bases and V by 5 bases; bases with no gene match: 10. CDR1 and CDR2 from the germline V gene are LGHDT and YNNKEL (reference sequence). DNA of the CDR3: TGTGCCAGCAGCAAATCCGACAGGGCGACTCAGCCCCAGCATTTT. This encodes CASSKSDRATQPQHF.

The rearrangement links TRBV9 to TRBJ1-3; D gene unclear. CDR1 SGDLS and CDR2 YYNGEE come from the germline V gene. The CDR3 covers 15 residues. V lost 0 bases, J lost 4 bases, and 11 bases lay in between. CDR3 region: CASSVDYPAGNTIYF. In DNA form, the CDR3 reads TGTGCCAGCAGCGTAGATTACCCAGCGGGAAACACCATATATTTT. The whole variable domain, filled in from reference TRBV9 and TRBJ1-3, reads DSGVTQTPKHLITATGQRVTLRCSPRSGDLSVYWYQQSLDQGLQFLIQYYNGEERAKGNILERFSAQQFPDLHSELNLSSLELGDSALYFCASSVDYPAGNTIYFGEGSWLTVV.

The chain is built from TRBV12-3 or TRBV12-4 and TRBJ2-2; D gene ambiguous. The CDR3 runs to 13 residues. V dropped 4 bases and J dropped 7 bases, with 10 bases sitting between them. The CDR3 region is CASSYWRSGELFF. As DNA, the CDR3 is TGTGCCAGCAGTTATTGGCGGAGCGGGGAGCTGTTTTTT.

The gene calls are TRBV11-2 and TRBJ1-3; D not resolved. This CDR3 region has 14 residues. V shed 1 base and J shed 6 bases, with 10 bases lying between them. Germline assignment: CDR1 SGHAT and CDR2 FQNNGV. CDR3 region: CASSLAGLANTIYF. The CDR3 DNA follows: TGTGCCAGCAGCTTAGCCGGGTTGGCAAACACCATATATTTT.

This clone came up once. The chain couples TRBV6-2 or TRBV6-3 to TRBJ2-4; 9 bases align to TRBD2. The CDR3 is 17 residues long. The trim removed 4 bases at V and 7 bases at J, leaving 14 bases unmatched. Per the germline V gene, CDR1 is MNHEY and CDR2 is SVGEGT. Here the CDR3 DNA reads TGTGCCAGCAGTTCCGCCCGACTAGCGGAAGACGTTAACATTCAGTACTTC. Amino acid sequence: CASSSARLAEDVNIQYF.

The chain is built from TRBV6-5 and TRBJ2-7; TRBD1 agrees at 12 bases. Germline CDR1 reads MNHEY; CDR2 reads SVGAGI. This CDR3 comprises 13 residues. J was trimmed by 6 bases and V by 9 bases; bases with no gene match: 6. CDR3 protein: CASPGQGAGEQYF. The CDR3 nucleotides read TGTGCCAGTCCGGGACAGGGGGCCGGCGAGCAGTACTTC.